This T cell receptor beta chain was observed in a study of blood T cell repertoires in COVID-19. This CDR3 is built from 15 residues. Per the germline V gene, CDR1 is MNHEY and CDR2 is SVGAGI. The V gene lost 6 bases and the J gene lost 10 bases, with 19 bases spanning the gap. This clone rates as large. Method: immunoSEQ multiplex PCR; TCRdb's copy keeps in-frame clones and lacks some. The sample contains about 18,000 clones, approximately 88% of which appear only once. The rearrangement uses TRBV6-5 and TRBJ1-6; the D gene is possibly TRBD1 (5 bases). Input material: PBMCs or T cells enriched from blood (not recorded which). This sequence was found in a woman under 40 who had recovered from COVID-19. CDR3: CASRPLGREESPLHF. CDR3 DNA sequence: TGTGCCAGCAGGCCCCTGGGCAGGGAAGAGTCACCCCTCCACTTT.